The sample holds many counts of the clone carrying this T cell receptor beta chain. TCRdb reprocessed the 5' RACE reads via MiXCR and lists one record per CDR3 protein. The data contain 45,000 or so distinct CDR3 sequences, under 6.5% of them singletons. This entry belongs to a study of neurological immune-mediated disorders. This CDR3 has 14 amino acids. Germline assignment: CDR1 SGHRS and CDR2 YFSETQ. V was pared by 0 bases and J by 2 bases, with 9 bases between. The TCR comes from a woman aged 40 to 50 in good health. This sequence joins TRBV5-1 and TRBJ2-7, with no clear D. Source material: CD4+ T cells from blood. The CDR3 DNA follows: TGCGCCAGCAGCTTGGTCGCCGGCACCTACGAGCAGTACTTC. This sequence encodes CASSLVAGTYEQYF.